One sample yielded the 14 T cell receptor beta chains listed below, sequenced in a study of T cell repertoires in cytomegalovirus infection (dated by TCRdb to between 2018 and 2020). The sequencer listed for this sample is Illumina HiSeq 1500. The raw public data were reprocessed by TCRdb itself: fastp quality trimming at Q25, MiXCR clonotype calling, in-frame beta chains only. For every CDR3 protein sequence, its rows merge into one entry that carries the most common genes and DNA. Recorded for this sample are 400,000 or so distinct CDR3 sequences; 15% to 20% of them occurred a single time. Roughly 9% of the sample is held by the ten biggest clonotypes. The sequencing input was PBMCs. These receptors were obtained from a human donor in good health (CMV status not recorded). Some clones in this sample may be carry-over from other donors' samples.

This clonotype showed up just a few times. The genes are TRBV15 and TRBJ1-5; unclear D gene. The germline V gene encodes CDR1 LNHNV and CDR2 YYDKDF (reference sequence). This CDR3 has 15 amino acids. V shed 5 bases and J shed 6 bases, with 17 bases lying between them. The CDR3 sequence is CATSQDARVGQPQHF. CDR3 nucleotide sequence: TGTGCCACCAGCCAGGATGCTAGGGTAGGTCAGCCCCAGCATTTT.

This clonotype has only a few counts. The V call is TRBV5-1, the J call TRBJ1-6; D may be TRBD1 (5 bases). The CDR3 is 14 residues long. Trimming cost V 4 bases and J 10 bases, with 15 bases left between them. Per the germline V gene, CDR1 is SGHRS and CDR2 is YFSETQ. This chain's CDR3 is CASSVEGVGSPLHF. The CDR3 nucleotides are TGCGCCAGCAGCGTTGAAGGGGTTGGATCACCCCTCCACTTT.

This sequence joins TRBV2 and TRBJ1-5, with TRBD1 as a possible D gene (6 bases). Germline V gene data show CDR1 as SNHLY and CDR2 as FYNNEI. The CDR3 covers 14 residues. Trimming removed 6 bases at V and 7 bases at J, with 16 bases between. In nucleotides, the CDR3 is TGTGCCAGCAGCCGGGACACCAGGGAGCAGCCCCAGCATTTT. This codes for CASSRDTREQPQHF.

DNA of the CDR3: TGTGCCAGCAGAACGACTTGGCCTAGGGACGAGCAGTACTTC. Amino acid sequence: CASRTTWPRDEQYF. The rearrangement links TRBV6-1 to TRBJ2-7; D is undetermined. This CDR3 is built from 14 residues. Trimming pared 6 bases from V and 5 bases from J, leaving 17 bases between. Germline V gene data show CDR1 as MNHNS and CDR2 as SASEGT.

The sample holds a few counts of this clonotype. The chain links TRBV7-9 to TRBJ1-1; D gene uncertain. CDR3 length: 14 residues. CDR1 and CDR2 (germline): SEHNR, FQNEAQ (reference sequence). V lost 5 bases to trimming and J lost 3 bases, with 13 bases between them. For the CDR3, the DNA is TGTGCCAGCAGCGCACCAGGAGGTTACACTGAAGCTTTCTTT. Its protein product is CASSAPGGYTEAFF.

The chain uses TRBV4-3 and TRBJ2-1, with 10 bases lining up with TRBD2. Trimming removed 2 bases from V and 7 bases from J; junction bases left unmatched: 8. Germline assignment: CDR1 LGHNA and CDR2 YSLEER. The CDR3 sequence is 16 residues long. CDR3: CASSQKAGGHLNEQFF. The CDR3 DNA reads TGCGCCAGCAGCCAAAAAGCGGGAGGGCATTTGAATGAGCAGTTCTTC.

The V call is TRBV20-1, the J call TRBJ2-7, with D possibly TRBD1 on 5 matching bases. The CDR3 has 14 amino acids. CDR1 and CDR2 (germline): DFQATT, SNEGSKA (reference sequence). With 3 bases removed from V and 0 bases from J, the gap between germline ends came to 12 bases. As DNA, the CDR3 is TGCAGTGCTAGTCCAGGGTCTTACTCCTACGAGCAGTACTTC. It translates to CSASPGSYSYEQYF.

Many counts were recorded for this clonotype. V is TRBV12-3 or TRBV12-4 and J is TRBJ2-1; maybe TRBD2 (5 bases). The CDR3 has 13 amino acids. The V end was cut by 4 bases, the J end by 10 bases, with 14 bases between. CDR3 coding DNA: TGTGCCAGCAGTTCGACTACACGAGCGGAGCAGTTCTTC. Its translation is CASSSTTRAEQFF.

The CDR3 DNA reads TGCGCCAGCAGCCGGACAGCGGCTAGCGGGAGAGGAGAGACCCAGTACTTC. Translating gives CASSRTAASGRGETQYF. The rearrangement links TRBV5-1 to TRBJ2-5; 10 bases are shared with TRBD2. CDR3 length: 17 amino acids. The V and J ends lost 4 bases and 4 bases, in that order; junction bases with no gene match: 13. CDR1 and CDR2 (germline): SGHRS, YFSETQ.

The chain is built from TRBV7-6 and TRBJ2-1; TRBD2 matches 11 bases. The germline gives CDR1 SGHVS, CDR2 FNYEAQ. The CDR3 loop spans 19 amino acids. J was trimmed by 2 bases and V by 1 base; bases with no gene match: 10. The CDR3 loop reads CASSLVPSGGKLAYNEQFF. The DNA for the CDR3 is TGTGCCAGCAGCTTAGTCCCTAGCGGGGGGAAACTCGCCTACAATGAGCAGTTCTTC.

The chain recombines TRBV7-9 with TRBJ2-7; no definite D call. Trimming cost V 1 base and J 5 bases, with 9 bases left between them. The CDR3 covers 13 residues. Germline V gene sequence: CDR1 SEHNR, CDR2 FQNEAQ (reference sequence). In DNA, the CDR3 is TGTGCCAGCAGCTTAGAAGGGTACGACGAGCAGTACTTC. This translates into CASSLEGYDEQYF.

In this sample, this clonotype turned up many times. V gene TRBV7-6 combines with J gene TRBJ1-2; the match to TRBD1 covers 11 bases. The CDR3 length is 18 residues. With 6 bases clipped from V and 8 bases from J, the junction kept 20 bases outside the gene matches. Germline CDR1 SGHVS, CDR2 FNYEAQ. CDR3 sequence (DNA): TGTGCCAGCAGACCATACGCCGGGACAGGGGGACTTCAGCGCGGCTACACCTTC. Translating it yields CASRPYAGTGGLQRGYTF.

CDR3 nucleotides: TGTGCCAGCAGCCAACCCGGGGGGGCCCCAGGCACAGATACGCAGTATTTT. As protein: CASSQPGGAPGTDTQYF. This sequence joins TRBV4-2 and TRBJ2-3; 8 nucleotides match TRBD2. The V and J ends lost 2 bases and 1 base, in that order; junction bases with no gene match: 8. The CDR3 loop spans 17 amino acids. CDR1 LGHNA and CDR2 YNFKEQ come from the germline V gene.

The rearrangement links TRBV4-3 to TRBJ1-1; D uncertain. Between the trimmed V and J ends, which lost 0 bases and 6 bases, there was a span of 8 bases. Per the germline V gene, CDR1 is LGHNA and CDR2 is YSLEER. The CDR3 runs 13 residues. The CDR3 region is CASSQEGGSEAFF. CDR3 nucleotide sequence: TGCGCCAGCAGCCAAGAAGGTGGGTCTGAAGCTTTCTTT.